This T cell receptor (beta chain) was identified during a study of blood T cell repertoires in COVID-19. Study information: From the United States, Italy and Spain came samples of acute and convalescent COVID-19. Sources were T cells, B-cell-depleted T cells, or PBMCs; the material itself was cDNA or gDNA.

The germline CDR1 and CDR2 sequences are SGDLS and YYNGEE. The CDR3 is 15 amino acids. Trimming took off 3 bases at V and 9 bases at J, with 21 bases between the two ends. Source study methods: Amplified reference gene primers provided the basis for estimating nucleated cell counts. Here immunoSEQ multiplex PCR was the method, and the copy in TCRdb shows in-frame clones only, minus some. V and J calls and clone size are those listed in that table; D and trimming were worked out from the DNA. The table has roughly 69,000 clones, under 90% seen once. This TCR was recovered from a human donor in a cohort sampled during active COVID-19. The chain links TRBV9 to TRBJ1-2; the D gene is possibly TRBD1 (5 bases). Sequenced sample: peripheral blood. CDR3 bases: TGTGCCAGCAGCGGCCTTGCGTCCGCGTCAGGGAGCTACACCTTC. This codes for CASSGLASASGSYTF.